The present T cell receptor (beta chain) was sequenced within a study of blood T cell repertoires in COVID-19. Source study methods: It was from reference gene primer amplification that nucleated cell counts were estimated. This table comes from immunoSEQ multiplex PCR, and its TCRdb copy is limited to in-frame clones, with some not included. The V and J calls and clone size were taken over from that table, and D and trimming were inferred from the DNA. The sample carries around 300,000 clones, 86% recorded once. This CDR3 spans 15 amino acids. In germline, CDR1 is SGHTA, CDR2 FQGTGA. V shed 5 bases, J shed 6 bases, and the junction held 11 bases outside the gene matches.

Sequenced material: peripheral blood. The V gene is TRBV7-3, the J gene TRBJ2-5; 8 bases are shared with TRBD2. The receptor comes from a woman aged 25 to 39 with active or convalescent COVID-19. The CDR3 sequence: CASSLRPGGRQTQYF. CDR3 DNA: TGTGCCAGCAGCCTACGCCCGGGGGGGCGGCAGACCCAGTACTTC.